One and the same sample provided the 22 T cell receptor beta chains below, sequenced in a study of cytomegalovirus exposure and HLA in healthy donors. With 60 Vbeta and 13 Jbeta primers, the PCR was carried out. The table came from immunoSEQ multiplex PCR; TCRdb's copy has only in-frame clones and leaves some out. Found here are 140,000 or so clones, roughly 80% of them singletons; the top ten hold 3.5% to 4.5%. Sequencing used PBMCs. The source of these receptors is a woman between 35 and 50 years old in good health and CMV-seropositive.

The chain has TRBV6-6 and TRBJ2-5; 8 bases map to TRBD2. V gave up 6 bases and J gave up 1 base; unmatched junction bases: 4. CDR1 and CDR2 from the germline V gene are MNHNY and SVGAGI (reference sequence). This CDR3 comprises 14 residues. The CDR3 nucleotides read TGTGCCAGCAGCCTCGGGGGGGCCCAAGAGACCCAGTACTTC. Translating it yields CASSLGGAQETQYF.

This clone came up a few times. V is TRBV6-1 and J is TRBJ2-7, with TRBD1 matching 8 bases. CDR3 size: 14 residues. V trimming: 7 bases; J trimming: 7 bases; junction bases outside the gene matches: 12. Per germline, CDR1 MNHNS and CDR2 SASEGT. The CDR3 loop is CASTTGQGSGEQYF. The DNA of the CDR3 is TGTGCCAGCACGACCGGACAGGGTTCGGGGGAGCAGTACTTC.

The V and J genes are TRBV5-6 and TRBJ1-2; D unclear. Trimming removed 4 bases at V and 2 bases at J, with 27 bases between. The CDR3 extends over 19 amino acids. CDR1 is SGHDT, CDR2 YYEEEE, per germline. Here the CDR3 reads CASSPDVVGVGSPNYGYTF. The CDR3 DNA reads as TGTGCCAGCAGCCCCGACGTCGTCGGAGTCGGGTCTCCCAACTATGGCTACACCTTC.

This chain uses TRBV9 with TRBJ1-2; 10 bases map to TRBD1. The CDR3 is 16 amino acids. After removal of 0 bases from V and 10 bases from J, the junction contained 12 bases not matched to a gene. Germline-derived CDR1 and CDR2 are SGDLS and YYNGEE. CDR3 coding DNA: TGTGCCAGCAGCGTAGCTGGGACAGGGGTCCCCGAGGACTACACCTTC. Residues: CASSVAGTGVPEDYTF.

CDR3: CASSPRQGAVEQFF. The CDR3 DNA sequence: TGTGCCAGCAGCCCGAGACAGGGGGCGGTTGAGCAGTTCTTC. This chain joins TRBV7-2 and TRBJ2-1, with 10 positions matching TRBD1. Germline values: CDR1 SGHTA, CDR2 FQGNSA. This CDR3 spans 14 amino acids. Trimming took 5 bases from V and 9 from J; bases not matched to a gene: 7. The full variable domain, rest sourced from reference TRBV7-2 and TRBJ2-1, is GAGVSQSPSNKVTEKGKDVELRCDPISGHTALYWYRQSLGQGLEFLIYFQGNSAPDKSGLPSDRFSAERTGGSVSTLTIQRTQQEDSAVYLCASSPRQGAVEQFFGPGTRLTVL.

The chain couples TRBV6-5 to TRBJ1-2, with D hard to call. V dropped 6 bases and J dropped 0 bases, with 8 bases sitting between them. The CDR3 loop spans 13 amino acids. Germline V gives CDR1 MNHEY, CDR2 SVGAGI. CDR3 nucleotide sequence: TGTGCCAGCAGCCCCAACACTAACTATGGCTACACCTTC. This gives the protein CASSPNTNYGYTF.

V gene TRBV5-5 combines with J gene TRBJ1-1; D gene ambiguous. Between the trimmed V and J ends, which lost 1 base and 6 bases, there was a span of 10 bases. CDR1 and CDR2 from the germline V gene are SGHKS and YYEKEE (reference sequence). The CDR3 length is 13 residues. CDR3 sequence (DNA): TGTGCCAGCAGCTTGAATCGGGATTCTGAAGCTTTCTTT. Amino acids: CASSLNRDSEAFF.

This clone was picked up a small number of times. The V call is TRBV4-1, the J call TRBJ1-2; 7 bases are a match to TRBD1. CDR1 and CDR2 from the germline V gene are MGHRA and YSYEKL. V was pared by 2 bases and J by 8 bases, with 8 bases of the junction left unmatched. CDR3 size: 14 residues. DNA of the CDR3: TGCGCCAGCAGCCAATCGGGACAGTCTCCGGGCTACACCTTC. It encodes CASSQSGQSPGYTF.

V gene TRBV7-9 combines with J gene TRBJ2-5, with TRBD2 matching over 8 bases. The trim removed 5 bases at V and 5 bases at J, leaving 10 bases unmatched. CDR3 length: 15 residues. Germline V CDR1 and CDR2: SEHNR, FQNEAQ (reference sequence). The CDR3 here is CASSLYLAGRETQYF. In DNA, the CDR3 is TGTGCCAGCAGCCTATATTTAGCGGGGAGGGAGACCCAGTACTTC.

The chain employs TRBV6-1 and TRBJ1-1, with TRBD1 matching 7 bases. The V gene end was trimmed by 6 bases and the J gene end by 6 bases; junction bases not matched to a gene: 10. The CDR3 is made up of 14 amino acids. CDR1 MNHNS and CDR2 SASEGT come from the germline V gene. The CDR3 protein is CASSLDRVKAEAFF. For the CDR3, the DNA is TGTGCCAGCAGCCTCGACAGGGTGAAAGCTGAAGCTTTCTTT.

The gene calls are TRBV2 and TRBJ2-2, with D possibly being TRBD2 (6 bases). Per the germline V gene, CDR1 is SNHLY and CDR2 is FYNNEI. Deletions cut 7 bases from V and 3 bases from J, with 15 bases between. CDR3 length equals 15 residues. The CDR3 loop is CASTESGLDTGELFF. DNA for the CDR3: TGTGCCAGCACTGAGAGCGGGCTGGACACCGGGGAGCTGTTTTTT.

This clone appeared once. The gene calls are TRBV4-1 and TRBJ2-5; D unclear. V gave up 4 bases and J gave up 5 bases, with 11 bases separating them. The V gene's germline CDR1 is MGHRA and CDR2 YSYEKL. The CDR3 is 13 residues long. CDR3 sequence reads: CASSLGPEETQYF. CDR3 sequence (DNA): TGCGCCAGCAGCCTGGGCCCTGAGGAGACCCAGTACTTC.

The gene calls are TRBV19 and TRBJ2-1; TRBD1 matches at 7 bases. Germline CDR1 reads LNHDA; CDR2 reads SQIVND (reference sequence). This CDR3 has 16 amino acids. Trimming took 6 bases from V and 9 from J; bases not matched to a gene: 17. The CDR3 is CASRKFTGTDFFEQFF. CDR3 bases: TGTGCCAGTAGAAAATTCACCGGGACAGACTTTTTTGAGCAGTTCTTC.

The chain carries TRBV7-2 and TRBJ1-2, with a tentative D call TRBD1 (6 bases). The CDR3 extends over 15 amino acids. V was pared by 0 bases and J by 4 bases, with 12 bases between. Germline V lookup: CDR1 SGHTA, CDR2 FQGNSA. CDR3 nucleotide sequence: TGTGCCAGCAGCTTAGCCCCGACAGGCCTCTATGGCTACACCTTC. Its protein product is CASSLAPTGLYGYTF. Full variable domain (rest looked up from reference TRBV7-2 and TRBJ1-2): GAGVSQSPSNKVTEKGKDVELRCDPISGHTALYWYRQSLGQGLEFLIYFQGNSAPDKSGLPSDRFSAERTGGSVSTLTIQRTQQEDSAVYLCASSLAPTGLYGYTFGSGTRLTVV.

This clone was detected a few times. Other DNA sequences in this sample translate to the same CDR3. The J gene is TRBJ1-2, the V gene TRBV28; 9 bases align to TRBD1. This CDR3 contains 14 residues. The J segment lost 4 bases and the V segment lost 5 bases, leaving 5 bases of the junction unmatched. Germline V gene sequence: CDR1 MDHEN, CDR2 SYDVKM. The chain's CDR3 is CASSAGTGPYGYTF. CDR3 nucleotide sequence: TGTGCCAGCAGTGCCGGGACAGGGCCCTATGGCTACACCTTC.

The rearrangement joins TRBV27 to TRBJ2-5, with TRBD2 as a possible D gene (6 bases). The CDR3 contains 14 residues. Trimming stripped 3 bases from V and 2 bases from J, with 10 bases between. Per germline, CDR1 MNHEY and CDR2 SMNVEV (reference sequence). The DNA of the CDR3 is TGTGCCAGCAGTTTTTCGGGAGAGCAAGAGACCCAGTACTTC. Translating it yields CASSFSGEQETQYF.

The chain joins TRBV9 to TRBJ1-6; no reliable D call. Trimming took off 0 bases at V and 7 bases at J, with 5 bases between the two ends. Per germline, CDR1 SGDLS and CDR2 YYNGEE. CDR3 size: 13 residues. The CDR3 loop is CASSVAGNSPLHF. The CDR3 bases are TGTGCCAGCAGCGTAGCAGGCAATTCACCCCTCCACTTT.

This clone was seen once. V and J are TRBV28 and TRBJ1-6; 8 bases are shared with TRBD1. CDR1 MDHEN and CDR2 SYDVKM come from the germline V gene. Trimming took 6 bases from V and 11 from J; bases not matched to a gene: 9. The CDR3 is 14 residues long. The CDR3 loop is CASSLGQAATPLHF. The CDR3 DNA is TGTGCCAGCAGCCTGGGACAGGCGGCCACACCCCTCCACTTT.

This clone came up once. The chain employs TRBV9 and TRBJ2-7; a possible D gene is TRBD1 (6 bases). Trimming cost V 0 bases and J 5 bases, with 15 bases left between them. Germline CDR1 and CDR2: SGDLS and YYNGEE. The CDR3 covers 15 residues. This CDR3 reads CASSVGVTGYHEQYF. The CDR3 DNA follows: TGTGCCAGCAGCGTAGGGGTAACAGGGTACCACGAGCAGTACTTC.

CDR3 bases: TGCGCCAGCAGCCCCCGGGACAGAACCATCGGCGAGCAGTACTTC. Amino acids: CASSPRDRTIGEQYF. The genes are TRBV5-1 and TRBJ2-7; TRBD1 matches 7 bases. The J segment lost 6 bases and the V segment lost 4 bases, leaving 13 bases of the junction unmatched. This CDR3 comprises 15 residues. Germline CDR1 reads SGHRS; CDR2 reads YFSETQ.

The CDR3 spells CASTPGSNQPQHF. The CDR3 DNA follows: TGTGCCAGCACTCCAGGGAGCAATCAGCCCCAGCATTTT. The chain carries TRBV28 and TRBJ1-5, with a possible D match to TRBD1 (5 bases). CDR1 is MDHEN and CDR2 is SYDVKM in the germline V gene. The CDR3 is 13 residues long. Trimming took off 7 bases at V and 1 base at J, with 8 bases between the two ends.

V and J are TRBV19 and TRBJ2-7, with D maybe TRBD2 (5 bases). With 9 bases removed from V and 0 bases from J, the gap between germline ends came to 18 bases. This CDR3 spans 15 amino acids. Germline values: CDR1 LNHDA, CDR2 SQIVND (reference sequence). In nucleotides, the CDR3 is TGTGCCAGCAGTGGGGAACGGACTGGCTCCTACGAGCAGTACTTC. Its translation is CASSGERTGSYEQYF.